This section outlines one T cell receptor (beta chain) sequence together with its context. The antigen it binds to is not known. It has no much larger one-base neighbor in the sample; base qualities were not kept. This entry belongs to a study of vaccination and CD4 T cells after COVID-19 (dated by TCRdb to 2022 to 2024). Some background on the complete study: Every convalescent patient had a positive nasal swab PCR test for SARS-CoV-2, with mild disease in 9 or 10 patients and severe disease in one. In the convalescent cohort there were six males and four females, among whom were two Hispanic individuals, seven Caucasians, two Asians and one multiracial person. Each participant got two doses of either the Pfizer-BioNTech BNT162b2 vaccine (n=8) or the Moderna mRNA-1273 vaccine (n=2). Post-COVID blood samples were collected from convalescent patients a median of roughly 100 days after diagnosis, with a range of about 30 to 170 days. Post-vaccine blood samples were taken a median of approximately 70 days after the second vaccine dose, with a range of 14 to 241 days. For stimulating the cultures, overlapping spike peptide pools were used, derived from SARS-CoV-2 as well as from the common cold coronaviruses HCoV-NL63, HCoV-OC43 and HCoV-229E. Control cultures used a CEFX viral epitope pool as positive control, an HIV-1 Nef peptide pool as negative control, or no peptide. The spike-specific CD4+ TCR repertoire was compared before and after mRNA vaccination in ten to eleven COVID-19 convalescent patients and a handful of infection-naive healthy vaccine recipients. What the authors observed across the whole study: Of the vaccine-specific clones in convalescent patients, 304 of 307, or nearly all, reacted only to SARS-CoV-2 spike and did not cross-react with common cold coronaviruses. Among the post-vaccine SARS-CoV-2-reactive clones in convalescent patients, a median around 85% showed up only after vaccination, which suggests vaccine-specific priming. Although the median number of SARS-CoV-2-reactive clonotypes went up from around 19 after infection to 35 to 40 after vaccination, the increase was not significant. The number of convalescent patients in the study was relatively small, and the study did not examine early timepoints following natural infection.

What this sample's treatment or condition label stands for: approximately nine-day PBMC culture with coronavirus spike peptide pools or control peptides (ViraFEST assay). The study used the ViraFEST assay, which expanded antigen-specific T cells with peptide pools and then identified expanded clonotypes by TCR sequencing. The positive SARS-CoV-2 PCR tests of the convalescent patients were dated from March to December 2020, before the Alpha, Beta and Delta variants emerged in the United States. Each well held around 2 million PBMCs cultured in IMDM containing about 5% human AB serum and roughly 10 IU/ml IL-2, with 10 ug/ml peptide pools added. On days 3 and 7, half of the culture medium was replaced with fresh IL-2-containing medium. After around 11 days of culture, CD4+ T cells were isolated by negative selection with the EasySep CD4+ T cell isolation kit. Ficoll-Paque Plus gradient centrifugation was used to isolate PBMCs from whole blood, and the isolated PBMCs were then either used fresh or cryopreserved at -140C. Each culture condition was generally run in triplicate wells.

Library preparation used PCR. TCR sequencing of DNA from cultured CD4+ T cells used the Oncomine TCR Beta short-read assay at the Johns Hopkins FTIC core. The QIAamp micro DNA kit was used to extract genomic DNA from the cultured CD4+ T cells. The Oncomine TCR Beta libraries from cultured CD4+ T cells were pooled using unique dual indexes and then sequenced on an Illumina iSeq 100. The original methods were these. Non-productive sequences were removed, and CDR3s not starting with C, not ending with F or W, or shorter than 7 amino acids were discarded. Antigen-specific clonotypes were identified using the MANAFEST web application through comparison of peptide-stimulated wells with reference and other culture wells. For a clone to be called positive, the clone needed an FDR below 0.05, an odds ratio above 5, and a productive frequency above 0.1% in at least two of three replicate wells. Clonotypes that were significantly expanded in both SARS-CoV-2 spike wells and at least one common cold coronavirus spike condition were defined as cross-reactive. Similarity between CDR3 sequences was evaluated in R version 3.6.1 using Levenshtein distances (stringdist) and unrooted phylogenetic trees (ape). TCRdb applied fastp at Q25 and MiXCR to the public reads, then kept only in-frame beta chains. Records with the same CDR3 protein are collapsed into one entry carrying the most frequent genes and DNA. TCRdb assigned the V and J calls; the authors' analysis was not used. The sample data list thousands of distinct CDR3 sequences, and roughly 79% of these were observed just once. The ten largest clones capture less than 20% of the sample.

Per the germline V gene, MNHNS is the CDR1 and SASEGT is the CDR2. The CDR3 spans 15 residues, from the cysteine through the phenylalanine. Only CDR3 DNA remains: 45 bases, in frame from the first base. The junction shows trimming of 6 bases on V and 8 bases on J, and the gene matches do not reach 11 bases of it. This clonotype originated in a human donor who had recovered from COVID-19. The sequenced sample was CD4+ T cells from blood, cultured in vitro. The chain is made from TRBV6-1 and TRBJ2-1; the junction holds 9 bases that match TRBD1. The CDR3 in this case is CASRPGTGLVHEQFF. At the DNA level, the sequence is TGTGCCAGCAGACCCGGGACAGGGTTAGTTCATGAGCAGTTCTTC.